This TCR beta chain was profiled in a study of CD8+CD57+ T cells in acquired aplastic anemia. The germline V gene encodes CDR1 SGHTA and CDR2 FQGTGA. The CDR3 totals 16 residues. V lost 5 bases to trimming and J lost 3 bases, with 20 bases between them. General study findings and limits: Patients and controls shared some 30 CD8+ CDR3 sequences.

About this clonotype: Its antigen is unknown.

The template for TCR beta VDJ and CDR3 sequence profiling was genomic DNA. MiXCR, applied by TCRdb to the reads, yields one record per CDR3 protein. The data show about 190,000 distinct CDR3 sequences, with 64% seen just once and 46% held by the top ten. The sequence was collected from a human donor with severe aplastic anemia or a healthy control (not recorded which). The V gene is TRBV7-3, the J gene TRBJ2-7, with a weak D call TRBD1 (5 bases). Sample: sorted CD4+, CD8+, or CD8+CD57+ T cells (not recorded which) from PBMCs. The CDR3 spells CASSQGAGAVGYEQYF. DNA for the CDR3: TGTGCCAGCAGCCAAGGGGCCGGAGCCGTCGGCTACGAGCAGTACTTC.